A selection of T cell receptor beta chains follows, all from one sample in a study of blood T cells in healthy people across ages. TCRdb recomputed calls from the 5' RACE reads with MiXCR, one row per CDR3 protein. The sample lists about 690,000 distinct CDR3 sequences; 40% to 45% were seen once. Sequenced: blood. All receptors come from an elderly man in good health. Both conserved end residues are part of each CDR3. The D gene is left open where the match is weak. Only part of the rows carry a size: once, few, many, or a class if the clone is expanded.

TGTGCCAGCAGCCCTAGCTTTATTAACAATGAGCAGTTCTTC	CASSPSFINNEQFF	.	.	TRBV7-9	TRBJ2-1
TGCGCCAGCAGCTTGGCCGGAGGGGAGGGAGAAAAACTGTTTTTT	CASSLAGGEGEKLFF	few	.	TRBV5-1	TRBJ1-4
TGTGCCAGCCTCCATTACAGTGCAACTAATGAAAAACTGTTTTTT	CASLHYSATNEKLFF	.	.	TRBV28	TRBJ1-4
TGCGCCAGCAGTGAAGTCCTAAATGGGGAGCAGTACTTC	CASSEVLNGEQYF	few	.	TRBV10-1	TRBJ2-5
TGCGCCAGCAGCCGAGATACTAGCGGGGGGACCTACGAGCAGTACTTC	CASSRDTSGGTYEQYF	.	TRBD2	TRBV5-1	TRBJ2-7
TGCAGTGCTAGAGACCTTACGGGAGTAACCTACGAGCAGTACTTC	CSARDLTGVTYEQYF	.	.	TRBV20-1	TRBJ2-7
TGTGCCAGCAGCTTAGCATTTGCGGCTGTCCGGGCCACAGATACGCAGTATTTT	CASSLAFAAVRATDTQYF	.	.	TRBV11-2	TRBJ2-3
TGTGCCAGCAGCCCAACAGGGGCGGCCAAAAACATTCAGTACTTC	CASSPTGAAKNIQYF	many	TRBD1	TRBV11-2	TRBJ2-4
TGCGCCAGCAGCCAAAACCGGGACAGGACCTACAATGAGCAGTTCTTC	CASSQNRDRTYNEQFF	.	TRBD1	TRBV5-1	TRBJ2-1
TGTGCCAGCAGTTCGCCGGGACAGGGAGAAAATGAGCAGTACTTC	CASSSPGQGENEQYF	few	TRBD1	TRBV28	TRBJ2-5
TGTGCCAGCGCCTCCGGGCCCAGAAAGACCCAGTACTTC	CASASGPRKTQYF	.	.	TRBV12-3/TRBV12-4	TRBJ2-5
TGTGCCAGCAGCGTTGCCGGGACAGGGCCGTACGAGCAGTACTTC	CASSVAGTGPYEQYF	.	TRBD1	TRBV7-2	TRBJ2-7
TGTGCCACCAAGGGAGCGGGAACTTCCACCTACGAGCAGTACTTC	CATKGAGTSTYEQYF	.	TRBD2	TRBV6-2/TRBV6-3	TRBJ2-7
TGCAGTGCTAGGGGACAGGGGGTGGCCGAGCAGTACTTC	CSARGQGVAEQYF	.	TRBD1	TRBV20-1	TRBJ2-7
TGTGCCAGCAGCGTAGGGGACATCCATAATTCACCCCTCCACTTT	CASSVGDIHNSPLHF	.	.	TRBV9	TRBJ1-6
TGTGCCAGCAGTCCCATGTCGACCCGTTTAGCTGGACGTCAGCCCCAGCATTTT	CASSPMSTRLAGRQPQHF	.	.	TRBV6-2/TRBV6-3	TRBJ1-5
TGTGTCATGTGTCGACTAGCGGGAGATGAGCAGTTCTTC	CVMCRLAGDEQFF	.	TRBD2	TRBV10-3	TRBJ2-1
TGTGCCAGCAGCTTAGAAATGGGATTATCGGGGGAGACCCAGTACTTC	CASSLEMGLSGETQYF	.	.	TRBV7-8	TRBJ2-5
TGTGCCACAGAAATAGCGGGGGGCGGCAATGAGCAGTACTTC	CATEIAGGGNEQYF	few	TRBD2	TRBV27	TRBJ2-7
TGTGCCAGCAACGAGCTCGGCAGTAACGAGCAGTACTTC	CASNELGSNEQYF	few	.	TRBV7-2	TRBJ2-7
TGCAGTGCTAGAGCTTTTCGGCTGGAGAGCTATGGCTACACCTTC	CSARAFRLESYGYTF	.	.	TRBV20-1	TRBJ1-2
TGCGCCAGCAGCGCGGGGGCGGGGGGCCCCGACGAGCAGTACTTC	CASSAGAGGPDEQYF	once	TRBD2	TRBV5-1	TRBJ2-7
TGTGCCAGCAGTGAACTCATTAGCGGACAGGGTAAAAACTATGGCTGCACCTTC	CASSELISGQGKNYGCTF	.	TRBD1	TRBV25-1	TRBJ1-2
TGTGCCAGCAGACCCGGACAGGGACGCTCTGGAAACACCATATATTTT	CASRPGQGRSGNTIYF	.	TRBD1	TRBV6-5	TRBJ1-3
TGTGCCAGCAGCCAAGACAGGGCTTGGCCAGATACGCAGTATTTT	CASSQDRAWPDTQYF	few	.	TRBV3-1	TRBJ2-3
TGTGCCATCAGTGTACGGGGAGCCTACGAGCAGTACTTC	CAISVRGAYEQYF	.	.	TRBV10-3	TRBJ2-7
TGTGCCAGCAGTGCGGTGAGGCCCCCCCAAGAGACCCAGTACTTC	CASSAVRPPQETQYF	few	.	TRBV6-1	TRBJ2-5